This TCR beta chain was recorded in a study of shared clonotypes between healthy human individuals. Study overall: Per-donor plates numbered three CD4 naive, three CD4 memory, two CD8 naive and one CD8 memory. Study results and limitations: Estimated clonotype richness was generally higher in naive than memory subsets.

For this clone: The antigen remains unidentified.

Naive CD8 cells lacked CD45RO, underwent positive selection for CCR7 and left out terminally differentiated effector memory CD45RA+ cells. There were no recent acute infections or vaccinations among the donors, who were healthy HIV-negative adults. Per the germline V gene, CDR1 is SGHRS and CDR2 is YFSETQ. Trimming removed 0 bases from V and 5 bases from J; junction bases left unmatched: 6. The CDR3 has 15 residues. In the sorted-subset replicate PCRs, 200 ng DNA, roughly 29,000 T cell genomes, was used. Data came from immunoSEQ multiplex PCR; TCRdb stores just in-frame clones and leaves some out. The table records about 2.2 million clones, just under 95% of them present only once.

The TCR comes from a man between 18 and 29 years old in good health. Some clones in this sample may be carry-over from other donors' samples. The sequencing input was naive CD8+ T cells from PBMCs. The chain has TRBV5-1 and TRBJ1-2, with TRBD1 matching 8 bases. The CDR3 reads CASSLAQGAIYGYTF. The CDR3 nucleotides read TGCGCCAGCAGCTTGGCCCAGGGGGCGATTTATGGCTACACCTTC.